This paragraph reports one TCR beta chain. Its antigen remains unknown. This may come from a read error, since a much larger clone is one base off. The data belong to a study of T-cell reconstitution after alpha-beta-depleted transplantation in children. Overall study results and limits: T-cell numbers and diversity, one year after transplant, stemmed largely from T cells that were newly produced. The study traced high day-60 TCRbeta diversity in some patients to surviving recipient T cells and thymic progenitors. In patients about two months after transplant, alpha-beta T cells reportedly arose from several hundred expanded graft clones.

TCRbeta library construction was performed incorporating unique molecular identifiers. TCRdb used MiXCR to reprocess the PCR reads, holding one entry per CDR3 protein. The sample has approximately 99,000 distinct CDR3 sequences, almost 6.5% seen once. CDR3 size: 14 residues. Sequencing used PBMCs, mostly from graft donor cells, obtained 360 days after TCRalphabeta/CD19-depleted stem cell transplant. This TCR came from a male patient between 2 and 9 years old who had a stem cell transplant for acute lymphoblastic leukemia, so the T cells may come from the graft donor. The chain couples TRBV12-3 or TRBV12-4 to TRBJ2-3; 7 positions agree with TRBD1. CDR3 region: CASSLQGRVDMQYF. Here the CDR3 DNA reads TGTGCCAGCAGCCTACAGGGGAGAGTGGATATGCAGTATTTT.